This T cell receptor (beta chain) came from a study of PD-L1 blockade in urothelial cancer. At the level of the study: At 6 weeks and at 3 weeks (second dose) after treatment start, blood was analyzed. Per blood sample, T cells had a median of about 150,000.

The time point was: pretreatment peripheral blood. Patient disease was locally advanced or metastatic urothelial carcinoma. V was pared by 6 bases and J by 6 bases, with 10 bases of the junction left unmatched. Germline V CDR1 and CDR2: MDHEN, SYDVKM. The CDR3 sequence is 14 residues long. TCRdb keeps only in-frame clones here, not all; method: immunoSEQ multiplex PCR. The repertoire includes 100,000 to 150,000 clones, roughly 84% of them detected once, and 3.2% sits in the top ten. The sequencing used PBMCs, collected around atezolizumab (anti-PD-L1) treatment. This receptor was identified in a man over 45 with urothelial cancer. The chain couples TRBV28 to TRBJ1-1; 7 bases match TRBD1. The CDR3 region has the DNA TGTGCCAGCAGAGAAACAGGGGTAGTCGCTGAAGCTTTCTTT. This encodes CASRETGVVAEAFF.